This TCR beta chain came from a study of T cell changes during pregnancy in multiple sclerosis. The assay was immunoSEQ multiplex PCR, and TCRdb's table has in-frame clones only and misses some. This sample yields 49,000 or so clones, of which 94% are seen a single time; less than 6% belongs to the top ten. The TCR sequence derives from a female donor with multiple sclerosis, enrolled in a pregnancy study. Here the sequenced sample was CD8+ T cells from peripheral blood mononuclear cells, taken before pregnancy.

The CDR3 sequence: CASSLEGDRGWTGELFF. The CDR3 nucleotides read TGCGCCAGCAGCTTGGAAGGGGACAGGGGATGGACCGGGGAGCTGTTTTTT. The chain carries TRBV5-1 and TRBJ2-2; 10 bases match TRBD1. Germline V gene lookup returns CDR1 SGHRS and CDR2 YFSETQ. This CDR3 has 17 amino acids. V shed 0 bases, J shed 5 bases, and the junction held 7 bases outside the gene matches.